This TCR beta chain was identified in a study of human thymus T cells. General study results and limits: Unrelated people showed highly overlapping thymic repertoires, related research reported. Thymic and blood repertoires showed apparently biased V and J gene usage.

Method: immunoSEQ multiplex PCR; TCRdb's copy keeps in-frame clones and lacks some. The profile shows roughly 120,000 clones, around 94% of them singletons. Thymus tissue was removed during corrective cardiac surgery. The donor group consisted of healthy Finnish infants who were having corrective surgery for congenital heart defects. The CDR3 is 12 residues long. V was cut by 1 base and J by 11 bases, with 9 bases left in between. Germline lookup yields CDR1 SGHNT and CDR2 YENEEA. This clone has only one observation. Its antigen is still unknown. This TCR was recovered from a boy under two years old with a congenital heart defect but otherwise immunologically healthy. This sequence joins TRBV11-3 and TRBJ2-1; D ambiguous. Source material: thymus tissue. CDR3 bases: TGTGCCAGCAGCTTAGGCCGGGCTAAGCAGTTCTTC. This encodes CASSLGRAKQFF.